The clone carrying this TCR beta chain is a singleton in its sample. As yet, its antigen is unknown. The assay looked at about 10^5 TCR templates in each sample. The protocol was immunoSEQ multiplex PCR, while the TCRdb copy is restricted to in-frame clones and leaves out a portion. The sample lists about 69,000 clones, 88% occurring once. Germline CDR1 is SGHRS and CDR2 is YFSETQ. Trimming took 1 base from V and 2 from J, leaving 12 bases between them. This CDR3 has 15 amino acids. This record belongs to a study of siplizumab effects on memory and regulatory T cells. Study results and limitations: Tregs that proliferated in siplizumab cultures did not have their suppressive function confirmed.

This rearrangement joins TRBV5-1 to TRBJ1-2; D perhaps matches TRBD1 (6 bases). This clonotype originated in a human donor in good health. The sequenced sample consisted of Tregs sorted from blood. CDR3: CASSLTGRGNYGYTF. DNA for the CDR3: TGCGCCAGCAGCTTGACAGGGAGAGGGAACTATGGCTACACCTTC.